Following are 3 T cell receptor beta chains from one sample sequenced in a study of cytomegalovirus exposure and HLA in healthy donors. Researchers ran the PCR with 60 Vbeta and 13 Jbeta primers. The data were produced by immunoSEQ multiplex PCR, yet TCRdb's version contains in-frame clones alone and is incomplete. The profile shows around 200,000 clones, under 80% of them singletons. The sample taken for sequencing was PBMCs. Every receptor here comes from a female donor in good health and CMV-seronegative.

The rearrangement joins TRBV4-1 to TRBJ2-2; tentatively, D is TRBD1 (5 bases). Germline V gene sequence: CDR1 MGHRA, CDR2 YSYEKL. This CDR3 region has 17 residues. Trimming took 1 base from V and 9 from J, leaving 21 bases between them. The CDR3, as DNA: TGCGCCAGCAGCCAAGTCGTCCAAAAGCTAGGGGTCCGGGAGCTGTTTTTT. It specifies CASSQVVQKLGVRELFF.

The rearrangement uses TRBV10-1 and TRBJ2-1; 7 positions agree with TRBD2. J gave up 9 bases and V 4 bases, and 6 bases lay outside the gene matches. Per the germline V gene, CDR1 is WNHNN and CDR2 is SYGVQD (reference sequence). This CDR3 has 13 amino acids. The CDR3 spells CASSARERTEQFF. The CDR3 DNA follows: TGCGCCAGCAGTGCGCGGGAGCGAACTGAGCAGTTCTTC.

V and J are TRBV6-4 and TRBJ1-2, with 7 nucleotides matching TRBD1. The length of the CDR3 is 16 residues. Germline CDR1 is MRHNA and CDR2 is SNTAGT. V dropped 2 bases and J dropped 3; count of bases not matched to a gene: 9. This CDR3 is CASSDTPLTGHYGYTF. CDR3 DNA: TGTGCCAGCAGTGACACCCCATTGACAGGGCACTATGGCTACACCTTC.